These 25 T cell receptor beta chains were all obtained from the same sample, sequenced in a study of tissue T cells after allogeneic stem cell transplantation (dated 2022 in TCRdb). Library preparation used the immunoSEQ multiplex PCR assay. The immuneACCESS repertoire file appears here via TCRdb, limited to in-frame rearrangements. These files lack a portion of the clones; in checked studies, under half of the deficit traces to unresolved V genes, and the cause of the others is not known. This sample holds a few hundred clones; around 80% were observed only once. The ten most abundant clones make up approximately 21% of the sample. The time point label of this sample denotes: human tissue collected at research (rapid) autopsy. This specimen was liver tissue, taken at autopsy. These receptors came from a female patient aged 35 to 69 with steroid-refractory graft-versus-host disease after an allogeneic stem cell transplant. Following transplantation, part of the T cell population may be supplied by the graft donor rather than the patient.

CDR3 in amino acids: CASSLGTSGKYEQYF. The CDR3 DNA reads TGTGCCAGCAGCCTAGGGACTAGCGGGAAGTACGAGCAGTACTTC. The chain uses TRBV9 and TRBJ2-7; 13 nucleotides match TRBD2. The CDR3 spans 15 residues. Trimming removed 4 bases from V and 4 bases from J; junction bases left unmatched: 5. Germline V gene sequence: CDR1 SGDLS, CDR2 YYNGEE.

V and J are TRBV6-5 and TRBJ2-7, with 9 bases fitting TRBD1. CDR1 MNHEY and CDR2 SVGAGI come from the germline V gene. The trim removed 0 bases at V and 4 bases at J, leaving 1 base unmatched. There are 14 residues in the CDR3. The CDR3 loop reads CASSYSDRGYEQYF. In DNA, the CDR3 is TGTGCCAGCAGTTACTCGGACAGGGGATACGAGCAGTACTTC.

This clone came up a few times. The V call is TRBV29-1, the J call TRBJ1-3, with unresolved D. Trimming took 4 bases from V and 0 from J, leaving 10 bases between them. The CDR3 spans 14 residues. CDR1 and CDR2 (germline): SQVTM, ANQGSEA. CDR3 nucleotide sequence: TGCAGCGTTGTCCTGCTGAACTCTGGAAACACCATATATTTT. As protein: CSVVLLNSGNTIYF.

This chain connects TRBV10-3 to TRBJ1-5; D possibly corresponds to TRBD1 (5 bases). Germline CDR1 reads ENHRY; CDR2 reads SYGVKD. V was clipped by 4 bases and J by 5 bases, with 9 bases between them. This CDR3 spans 13 amino acids. CDR3 residues: CAISVARDQPQHF. CDR3 DNA sequence: TGTGCCATCAGTGTAGCCAGGGATCAGCCCCAGCATTTT.

This clone was observed a single time. This rearrangement joins TRBV24-1 to TRBJ2-7; weak D call: TRBD1 (5 bases). Germline CDR1 is KGHDR and CDR2 is SFDVKD. CDR3 length: 17 residues. V was pared by 2 bases and J by 2 bases, with 18 bases between. Written as DNA, the CDR3 is TGTGCCACCAGTGATTGGACCCCGGACATATGGGCCTACGAGCAGTACTTC. Encoded protein: CATSDWTPDIWAYEQYF.

The V gene is TRBV7-9, the J gene TRBJ1-1; TRBD1 might be the D (5 bases). The V gene lost 4 bases and the J gene lost 10 bases, with 16 bases spanning the gap. The CDR3 consists of 13 residues. Germline V gene lookup returns CDR1 SEHNR and CDR2 FQNEAQ (reference sequence). CDR3 amino acids: CASSSRRDLGAFF. CDR3 DNA sequence: TGTGCCAGCAGCTCGCGCCGGGACTTGGGAGCTTTCTTT.

The gene calls are TRBV10-3 and TRBJ2-1, with a weak D call TRBD2 (5 bases). With 6 bases removed from V and 7 bases from J, the gap between germline ends came to 19 bases. The CDR3 is 15 amino acids. Germline CDR1 is ENHRY and CDR2 is SYGVKD. In DNA, the CDR3 is TGTGCCATCAGCCCCTGGCGGGTGGTCGAAAATGAGCAGTTCTTC. Translated, it gives CAISPWRVVENEQFF.

In DNA, the CDR3 is TGTGCCAGCAGTACAGGGGCATTCGAGCAGTACTTC. Translating it yields CASSTGAFEQYF. The V and J genes are TRBV6-5 and TRBJ2-7; 7 bases map to TRBD1. From germline, CDR1 is MNHEY and CDR2 SVGAGI. The junction had 4 bases not matched to a gene; V was cut back by 5 bases and J by 6 bases. This CDR3 is 12 amino acids long.

This chain joins TRBV7-9 and TRBJ1-4; 7 bases fit TRBD1. The germline V gene encodes CDR1 SEHNR and CDR2 FQNEAQ (reference sequence). The CDR3 extends over 16 amino acids. The J segment lost 4 bases and the V segment lost 0 bases, leaving 5 bases of the junction unmatched. The CDR3 here is CASSLASHRGNEKLFF. DNA of the CDR3: TGTGCCAGCAGCTTAGCGAGCCACAGGGGTAATGAAAAACTGTTTTTT.

This chain links TRBV3-1 (or the pseudogene TRBV3-2) with TRBJ2-7, with 15 nucleotides matching TRBD2. CDR1 LGHDT and CDR2 YNNKEL come from the germline V gene (reference sequence). Trimming took 1 base from V and 2 from J; bases not matched to a gene: 0. This CDR3 contains 16 residues. CDR3 sequence: CASSQGTSGRAYEQYF. The CDR3 bases are TGTGCCAGCAGCCAAGGGACTAGCGGGAGGGCCTACGAGCAGTACTTC.

This clone was counted only a few times. The DNA for the CDR3 is TGTGCCAGCAGCTTACTGGGACTAGCGGGAGGAGGGTACAATGAGCAGTTCTTC. It translates to CASSLLGLAGGGYNEQFF. The rearrangement links TRBV7-6 to TRBJ2-1; TRBD2 matches 15 bases. CDR1 is SGHVS, CDR2 FNYEAQ, per germline. The V gene end was trimmed by 2 bases and the J gene end by 4 bases; junction bases not matched to a gene: 6. The CDR3 runs 18 residues.

A remark on this clone: Because the CDR3's place on the DNA is in doubt, the DNA is left out and the CDR3 is given as listed by TCRdb. This CDR3 is CAWSVPLWEKLFF. This chain links TRBV30 with TRBJ1-4. The CDR3 spans 13 amino acids, including both terminal residues. CDR1 GTSNPN and CDR2 SVGIG come from the germline V gene (reference sequence).

The chain links TRBV7-8 to TRBJ1-4; 8 positions match TRBD1. This CDR3 has 16 residues. J lost 4 bases, V lost 5 bases, and 9 bases had no gene match. From germline, CDR1 is SGHVS and CDR2 FQNEAQ. The CDR3, as DNA: TGTGCCAGCAGCCCTACGCCCGGACAGGGTAATGAAAAACTGTTTTTT. Its translation is CASSPTPGQGNEKLFF.

This chain connects TRBV3-1 (or the pseudogene TRBV3-2) to TRBJ2-1, with 11 bases matching TRBD2. The junction had 1 base not matched to a gene; V was cut back by 4 bases and J by 2 bases. Germline loops: CDR1 LGHDT, CDR2 YNNKEL (reference sequence). The CDR3 contains 15 residues. DNA for the CDR3: TGTGCCAGCAGCCTACTAGCGGGGGCCTACAATGAGCAGTTCTTC. This encodes CASSLLAGAYNEQFF.

This chain links TRBV7-2 with TRBJ2-5, with D unresolved. Per germline, CDR1 SGHTA and CDR2 FQGNSA. This CDR3 is built from 13 residues. The V and J ends lost 2 bases and 4 bases respectively, with 8 bases between them. The CDR3 sequence: CASSLNSLETQYF. The DNA for the CDR3 is TGTGCCAGCAGCTTAAACAGTTTAGAGACCCAGTACTTC. Full variable domain (rest looked up from reference TRBV7-2 and TRBJ2-5): GAGVSQSPSNKVTEKGKDVELRCDPISGHTALYWYRQSLGQGLEFLIYFQGNSAPDKSGLPSDRFSAERTGGSVSTLTIQRTQQEDSAVYLCASSLNSLETQYFGPGTRLLVL.

The chain uses TRBV3-1 (or the pseudogene TRBV3-2) and TRBJ1-5, with a possible D match to TRBD1 (6 bases). The CDR3 has 15 residues. V was cut by 5 bases and J by 3 bases, with 14 bases left in between. CDR1 and CDR2 from the germline V gene are LGHDT and YNNKEL (reference sequence). CDR3 sequence (DNA): TGTGCCAGCAGCTTAGGGGGGATCTCCAATCAGCCCCAGCATTTT. Protein sequence: CASSLGGISNQPQHF.

This chain uses TRBV5-7 with TRBJ2-7, with D perhaps TRBD1 or TRBD2 (5 bases each). TRBV5-7 is designated an ORF whose function remains uncertain. CDR3 size: 14 residues. The V gene lost 3 bases and the J gene lost 3 bases, with 13 bases spanning the gap. The CDR3 region has the DNA TGTGCCAGCAGCTGGGACCTTCGGGGCTACGAGCAGTACTTC. This gives the protein CASSWDLRGYEQYF.

This clone was counted only a few times. The V and J genes are TRBV24-1 and TRBJ2-5; a weak D match, TRBD2 (6 bases). V lost 4 bases and J 4 bases, leaving 6 bases between the germline ends. Germline CDR1 is KGHDR and CDR2 is SFDVKD. The CDR3 extends over 12 amino acids. This CDR3 reads CATSEGGETQYF. The CDR3 DNA is TGTGCCACCAGTGAGGGGGGAGAGACCCAGTACTTC.

This sequence joins TRBV5-5 and TRBJ1-2; unclear D gene. Germline assignment: CDR1 SGHKS and CDR2 YYEKEE (reference sequence). The CDR3 contains 14 residues. V was pared by 1 base and J by 8 bases, with 15 bases between. DNA of the CDR3: TGTGCCAGCAGCTTGACCGGGTTTGCTCGGGGCTACACCTTC. It is translated as CASSLTGFARGYTF. The entire variable domain, with the rest obtained from reference TRBV5-5 and TRBJ1-2, is as follows: DAGVTQSPTHLIKTRGQQVTLRCSPISGHKSVSWYQQVLGQGPQFIFQYYEKEERGRGNFPDRFSARQFPNYSSELNVNALLLGDSALYLCASSLTGFARGYTFGSGTRLTVV.

This clone has a handful of counts. The V gene is TRBV27, the J gene TRBJ1-5; D is ambiguous. The CDR3 extends over 13 amino acids. The V gene lost 2 bases and the J gene lost 0 bases, with 2 bases spanning the gap. CDR1 and CDR2 (germline): MNHEY, SMNVEV (reference sequence). Here the CDR3 reads CASSLGSNQPQHF. CDR3 nucleotide sequence: TGTGCCAGCAGTTTAGGTAGCAATCAGCCCCAGCATTTT.

In its sample, this clone was seen a few times. The rearrangement links TRBV9 to TRBJ2-3; 7 nucleotides align to TRBD2. The CDR3 contains 16 residues. The V gene's germline CDR1 is SGDLS and CDR2 YYNGEE. V gave up 0 bases and J gave up 5 bases; unmatched junction bases: 9. For the CDR3, the DNA is TGTGCCAGCAGCGTAGCGCGCGGGAGTCTAATAGATACGCAGTATTTT. Protein: CASSVARGSLIDTQYF.

The CDR3: CASSYTGTGYYGYTF. The CDR3 region has the DNA TGTGCCAGCAGTTACACCGGGACAGGGTACTATGGCTACACCTTC. This chain links TRBV6-5 with TRBJ1-2, with 9 bases matching TRBD1. CDR3 length: 15 residues. CDR1 MNHEY and CDR2 SVGAGI come from the germline V gene. V dropped 2 bases and J dropped 3; count of bases not matched to a gene: 4.

The V call is TRBV27, the J call TRBJ1-1; weak D call: TRBD1 (6 bases). The CDR3 has 15 amino acids. The V and J ends lost 7 bases and 0 bases respectively, with 15 bases between them. Germline V gives CDR1 MNHEY, CDR2 SMNVEV (reference sequence). CDR3 in amino acids: CASIWGDILNTEAFF. CDR3 nucleotide sequence: TGTGCCAGCATCTGGGGGGACATATTGAACACTGAAGCTTTCTTT.

This chain joins TRBV6-2 or TRBV6-3 and TRBJ1-5; no reliable D call. Germline V lookup: CDR1 MNHEY, CDR2 SVGEGT. V was pared by 1 base and J by 1 base, with 5 bases between. The CDR3 spans 14 residues. The CDR3 region is CASSYLESNQPQHF. CDR3 sequence (DNA): TGTGCCAGCAGTTACTTGGAGAGCAATCAGCCCCAGCATTTT.

This clone was observed a few times. The chain has TRBV5-1 and TRBJ1-5; 7 bases are shared with TRBD1. The V and J ends lost 0 bases and 7 bases, in that order; junction bases with no gene match: 4. Germline CDR1 SGHRS, CDR2 YFSETQ. The CDR3 length is 14 residues. DNA for the CDR3: TGCGCCAGCAGCTTGGAGGGGGCGAGACAGCCCCAGCATTTT. It encodes CASSLEGARQPQHF.